This T cell receptor (beta chain) was captured in a study of naive and memory T cell subsets. Study findings and constraints: This RNA-based method may be sensitive to activation-related transcript changes.

This clonotype was picked up a small number of times. What it recognizes is unknown. Reverse transcription of blood and skin TCR RNA was primed at alpha and beta constant regions. Amplification of ligated cDNA took four PCR rounds with SP2 and nested alpha and beta constant primers. TCRdb ran MiXCR on the UMI-ligation and nested PCR reads and lists one entry per CDR3 protein. The profile shows approximately 20,000 distinct CDR3 sequences, 9.5% of them singletons. The treatment: skin biopsy from PPD injection site in Mantoux-positive individual. Reverse transcription used DNase-treated unsorted total RNA, aiming for about 1 to 1,100 ng. TCR cDNA received a 3' ligated oligonucleotide that carried a UMI. Individuals with a positive Mantoux test gave biopsies from PPD-injected skin. Sequenced here: skin, sampled from a tuberculin skin test site. This sequence was found in an adult in good health.

The CDR3 region has the DNA TGCAGCGGGGACAGGGGTGAAGAGACCCAGTACTTC. Amino acids: CSGDRGEETQYF. V is TRBV29-1 and J is TRBJ2-5; 10 bases line up with TRBD1. V dropped 7 bases and J dropped 3; count of bases not matched to a gene: 2. CDR1 and CDR2 (germline): SQVTM, ANQGSEA. The CDR3 length is 12 residues.